The 15 T cell receptor beta chains reported below all come from one sample, sequenced in a study of blood T cell repertoires in COVID-19. TCRdb's table, derived via immunoSEQ multiplex PCR, lists solely in-frame clones and lacks some. The table shows approximately 40,000 clones, with around nine tenths occurring only once. The sequenced material came from peripheral blood. The receptors here all came from a human donor in a cohort sampled during active COVID-19.

The genes are TRBV7-8 and TRBJ2-7; 10 bases are shared with TRBD2. The CDR3 contains 15 residues. In germline, CDR1 is SGHVS, CDR2 FQNEAQ. V lost 1 base, J lost 2 bases, and 2 bases stayed unmatched. The CDR3 reads CASSLGGLAAYEQYF. Written as DNA, the CDR3 is TGTGCCAGCAGCTTAGGCGGACTAGCGGCCTACGAGCAGTACTTC.

This clone was detected once. Here the CDR3 DNA reads TGTGCCAGCAGCAAAGGTGGGACAGGGGGTTCCTCTCTGCCTCTCGGGGAGCTGTTTTTT. It codes for CASSKGGTGGSSLPLGELFF. The chain uses TRBV21-1 and TRBJ2-2; TRBD1 reflects the table's D call only, with no check against the DNA. TRBV21-1 corresponds to a pseudogene. CDR3 length: 20 residues.

This clone was recorded only once. The rearrangement joins TRBV6-1 to TRBJ1-5, with 7 bases fitting TRBD1. Germline loops: CDR1 MNHNS, CDR2 SASEGT. The ends lost 2 bases at V and 6 bases at J; junction bases unmatched: 4. The CDR3 has 14 residues. CDR3 region: CASSETGEIQPQHF. Here the CDR3 DNA reads TGTGCCAGCAGTGAAACAGGGGAAATTCAGCCCCAGCATTTT.

The chain couples TRBV3-1 (or the pseudogene TRBV3-2) to TRBJ2-3; 7 bases are shared with TRBD2. Germline V gene data show CDR1 as LGHDT and CDR2 as YNNKEL (reference sequence). The CDR3 covers 16 residues. The V segment lost 2 bases and the J segment 2 bases; nucleotides outside the gene matches: 7. CDR3 in DNA: TGTGCCAGCAGCCAAATGGCGGGAGCCGTCACAGATACGCAGTATTTT. This translates into CASSQMAGAVTDTQYF.

This clone was observed once. The chain recombines TRBV5-1 with TRBJ2-7, with 15 bases matching TRBD2. The CDR3 contains 17 residues. CDR1 is SGHRS and CDR2 is YFSETQ in the germline V gene. V shed 4 bases and J 4 bases; nucleotides not matched to a gene: 9. The CDR3 region has the DNA TGCGCCAGCAGCGCAGGACTAGCGGGAGGGAAAGGATACGAGCAGTACTTC. Translated: CASSAGLAGGKGYEQYF. Variable domain in full (rest from reference TRBV5-1 and TRBJ2-7): KAGVTQTPRYLIKTRGQQVTLSCSPISGHRSVSWYQQTPGQGLQFLFEYFSETQRNKGNFPGRFSGRQFSNSRSEMNVSTLELGDSALYLCASSAGLAGGKGYEQYFGPGTRLTVT.

The CDR3 nucleotides are TGTGCCTGGAGTGTACGCGGGCAGGGGTATGGAAACACCATATATTTT. It translates to CAWSVRGQGYGNTIYF. The chain joins TRBV30 to TRBJ1-3, with a tentative D call TRBD1 (6 bases). Germline values: CDR1 GTSNPN, CDR2 SVGIG (reference sequence). This CDR3 comprises 16 residues. Trimming removed 0 bases at V and 3 bases at J, with 15 bases between.

The gene calls are TRBV10-2 and TRBJ2-7, with 7 positions matching TRBD2. The germline CDR1 and CDR2 sequences are WSHSY and SAAADI. J lost 6 bases, V lost 3 bases, and 8 bases had no gene match. CDR3 length equals 14 residues. CDR3 bases: TGCGCCAGCAGTGACATTAGGACTAGTTTCGAGCAGTACTTC. Encoded protein: CASSDIRTSFEQYF.

The chain's CDR3 is CSASTYESQPQHF. The CDR3 DNA reads TGCAGTGCTAGTACTTATGAGTCACAGCCCCAGCATTTT. The chain joins TRBV20-1 to TRBJ1-5; D remains ambiguous. There are 13 residues in the CDR3. CDR1 is DFQATT, CDR2 SNEGSKA, per germline (reference sequence). With 3 bases removed from V and 7 bases from J, the gap between germline ends came to 13 bases.

The J gene is TRBJ1-4, the V gene TRBV27; 10 bases fit TRBD1. The CDR3 has 14 residues. Germline V lookup: CDR1 MNHEY, CDR2 SMNVEV (reference sequence). J gave up 8 bases and V 8 bases, and 8 bases lay outside the gene matches. DNA for the CDR3: TGTGCCAGCCGTAAGACAGGGGGCCGGGAAAAACTGTTTTTT. It specifies CASRKTGGREKLFF. The full variable domain, completed using reference TRBV27 and TRBJ1-4, is EAQVTQNPRYLITVTGKKLTVTCSQNMNHEYMSWYRQDPGLGLRQIYYSMNVEVTDKGDVPEGYKVSRKEKRNFPLILESPSPNQTSLYFCASRKTGGREKLFFGSGTQLSVL.

V gene TRBV11-2 combines with J gene TRBJ2-7; 9 nucleotides align to TRBD2. J was trimmed by 5 bases and V by 5 bases; bases with no gene match: 10. This CDR3 is 15 amino acids long. CDR1 SGHAT and CDR2 FQNNGV come from the germline V gene. CDR3 sequence (DNA): TGTGCCAGCAGCACCATAGCGGGAGTCTCGGACGAGCAGTACTTC. It specifies CASSTIAGVSDEQYF.

V usage is TRBV20-1 and J usage is TRBJ2-3, with D possibly being TRBD2 (6 bases). Germline V gene data show CDR1 as DFQATT and CDR2 as SNEGSKA (reference sequence). V lost 3 bases and J 0 bases, leaving 10 bases between the germline ends. This CDR3 is 14 amino acids long. CDR3 amino acids: CSASTGVSTDTQYF. The CDR3 coding sequence is TGCAGTGCTAGTACGGGGGTTAGCACAGATACGCAGTATTTT.

V gene TRBV4-3 combines with J gene TRBJ2-2; a possible D gene is TRBD2 (6 bases). Trimming left V 0 bases short and J 8 bases short, with 28 bases between. The CDR3 length is 20 residues. In germline, CDR1 is LGHNA, CDR2 YSLEER. Here the CDR3 DNA reads TGCGCCAGCAGCCAAGAGAGGTCTCGTCAGAGCGGGCCCCTTGAGGGGGAGCTGTTTTTT. Protein sequence: CASSQERSRQSGPLEGELFF.

This chain uses TRBV3-1 (or the pseudogene TRBV3-2) with TRBJ2-7, with 7 bases aligning to TRBD1. In germline, CDR1 is LGHDT, CDR2 YNNKEL (reference sequence). V was clipped by 0 bases and J by 1 base; unmatched bases: 6. The CDR3 is made up of 16 amino acids. The CDR3 region has the DNA TGTGCCAGCAGCCAAGATTGGACAGGCTCATCCTACGAGCAGTACTTC. Its translation: CASSQDWTGSSYEQYF.

This clone was seen a single time. The V call is TRBV27, the J call TRBJ2-7; TRBD2 is a possible D gene (5 bases). V lost 3 bases and J 3 bases, leaving 9 bases between the germline ends. The CDR3 extends over 13 amino acids. The V gene's germline CDR1 is MNHEY and CDR2 SMNVEV (reference sequence). The CDR3 protein is CASSFTRDYEQYF. Here the CDR3 DNA reads TGTGCCAGCAGTTTTACACGGGACTACGAGCAGTACTTC.

The rearrangement links TRBV3-1 (or the pseudogene TRBV3-2) to TRBJ2-3, with 9 nucleotides matching TRBD1. J was trimmed by 7 bases and V by 6 bases; bases with no gene match: 14. CDR1 and CDR2 from the germline V gene are LGHDT and YNNKEL (reference sequence). The CDR3 consists of 16 residues. The DNA of the CDR3 is TGTGCCAGCAGTTCAAAAAGTACAGGGGGCTCGAATACGCAGTATTTT. Protein product: CASSSKSTGGSNTQYF.